This T cell receptor (beta chain) is drawn from a study of T cell responses to AZD1222 COVID-19 vaccine. The length of the CDR3 is 13 residues. Trimming pared 6 bases from V and 4 bases from J, leaving 12 bases between. Per germline, CDR1 MNHEY and CDR2 SMNVEV (reference sequence). Sequenced by immunoSEQ multiplex PCR; TCRdb stores in-frame clones only, minus some. The sample holds more than 95,000 clones, over 70% seen once. This receptor was obtained from an adult in good health. V gene TRBV27 combines with J gene TRBJ1-2; D might be TRBD1 (5 bases). Sequences were derived from peripheral blood, sampled on day 0 of AZD1222 vaccination. Here the CDR3 reads CASRPTVAYGYTF. The CDR3 DNA follows: TGTGCCAGCAGACCGACAGTAGCCTATGGCTACACCTTC.